Listed below are T cell receptor beta chains from one sample, sequenced in a study of blood T cells in healthy people across ages. TCRdb passed the 5' RACE reads through MiXCR, listing each CDR3 protein once. The data contain 1.5 million to 2 million distinct CDR3 sequences, 49% of them seen just once; the ten biggest clones take up around 2.1%. The sample was blood. Receptors originate from a woman in her thirties or forties in good health. Each CDR3 is given with its conserved first and last residue. A D gene is named only where the DNA matches it firmly. Part of the rows lack a size; the others show once, few, many or a class for expanded clones.

TRBJ2-3 | - | - | TRBV4-3 | TGCGCCAGCAGCCAGCACGGGGATCCGGGAAATACGCAGTATTTT | CASSQHGDPGNTQYF
TRBJ2-7 | TRBD2 | - | TRBV29-1 | TGCAGCCCTGACCCATTAGCGGGAGATGACTACGAGCAGTACTTC | CSPDPLAGDDYEQYF
TRBJ2-1 | TRBD2 | - | TRBV12-5 | TGTGCTAGTGGTCAACCAACTAGCGGGGGGCCCTACAATGAGCAGTTCTTC | CASGQPTSGGPYNEQFF
TRBJ2-1 | - | - | TRBV6-4 | TGTGCCAGCAGTGACTCGACGTACTGGCTTTGGGGACTTCAAACCGATGAGCAGTTCTTC | CASSDSTYWLWGLQTDEQFF
TRBJ2-7 | TRBD2 | - | TRBV29-1 | TGCAGCGGCGGGGGAGGTGGCTACGAGCAGTACTTC | CSGGGGGYEQYF
TRBJ2-1 | - | - | TRBV9 | TGTGCCAGCAGCGTAGATTCTTGGGGGTACAATGAGCGGTTCTTC | CASSVDSWGYNERFF
TRBJ2-1 | - | - | TRBV2 | TGTGCCAGCGGGGCGACAGACCCAACGTACAATGAGCAGTTCTTC | CASGATDPTYNEQFF
TRBJ1-2 | - | few | TRBV27 | TGTGCCAGCAGTTTTGGGGGGCAAGGCTATGGCTACACCTTC | CASSFGGQGYGYTF
TRBJ2-5 | - | few | TRBV20-1 | TGCAGTGCTAGGGGGTTGAGGGAAGAGACCCAGTACTTC | CSARGLREETQYF
TRBJ2-1 | - | few | TRBV29-1 | TGCAGCGTTTCTGATGGGGATGAGCAGTTCTTC | CSVSDGDEQFF
TRBJ1-2 | - | - | TRBV13 | TGTGCCAGCAGCCCCCGTGGTCCCTATGGCTACACCTTC | CASSPRGPYGYTF
TRBJ2-5 | - | - | TRBV5-6 | TGTGCCAGCAACTACCTGGGGGAGATTCAAGAGACCCAGTACTTC | CASNYLGEIQETQYF
TRBJ2-7 | - | - | TRBV20-1 | TGCAGTGCTAGAATGGGGAGCTCCTACGAGCAGTACTTC | CSARMGSSYEQYF
TRBJ2-3 | TRBD2 | - | TRBV4-1 | TGCGCCAGCAGCCCAGGACTAGCGGTACCTAGCACAGATACGCAGTATTTT | CASSPGLAVPSTDTQYF
TRBJ1-2 | - | - | TRBV5-1 | TGCGCCAGCAGCGTGGGGCGCCCAAATATCTATGGCTACACCTTC | CASSVGRPNIYGYTF
TRBJ1-4 | - | few | TRBV20-1 | TGCAGTGCTAGAACCTTCCCCGGGGTGAATGAAAAACTGTTTTTT | CSARTFPGVNEKLFF
TRBJ1-5 | - | - | TRBV28 | TGTGCCAGCAGTTTGGGTACAGATGATCGCAATCAGCCCCAGCATTTT | CASSLGTDDRNQPQHF
TRBJ2-4 | TRBD1 | few | TRBV5-1 | TGCGCCAGCAGCCCCTCTTTTTCGACAGGGTCTGTCAAAAACATTCAGTACTTC | CASSPSFSTGSVKNIQYF
TRBJ1-5 | - | - | TRBV15 | TGTGTCACCAGCAGATCCCTAGGCAACAATCAGCCCCAGCATTTT | CVTSRSLGNNQPQHF
TRBJ2-5 | - | - | TRBV5-1 | TGCGCCAGCAGCTTGGCCGCGGGGTCGGGGGAGACCCAGTACTTC | CASSLAAGSGETQYF
TRBJ1-6 | - | - | TRBV28 | TGTGCCAGCAGTAGCGGGGGGGGAAATAATTCACCCCTCCACTTT | CASSSGGGNNSPLHF
TRBJ2-7 | - | few | TRBV2 | TGTGCCAGCAAGGGGGGAATGGGCTACGAGCAGTACTTC | CASKGGMGYEQYF
TRBJ2-1 | - | - | TRBV7-2 | TGTGCCTGCAGCTTATCTACGGATCTTCATGAGCAGTTCTTC | CACSLSTDLHEQFF
TRBJ2-1 | TRBD1 | few | TRBV7-9 | TGTGCCAGCAGACTTTCCGGGACAGACAATGAGCAGTTCTTC | CASRLSGTDNEQFF
TRBJ2-1 | - | few | TRBV5-6 | TGTGCCAGCAGCTTGGGAGCGCGTGAGCAGTTCTTC | CASSLGAREQFF
TRBJ2-5 | TRBD1 | - | TRBV28 | TGTGCCAGCAGTTCATCGACAGGGGGCCCGGGAGAGACCCAGTACTTC | CASSSSTGGPGETQYF
TRBJ2-5 | - | - | TRBV20-1 | TGCAGTGCAACACTAGGGAGGGGGCCAGAGACCCAGTACTTC | CSATLGRGPETQYF